The rows below give T cell receptor beta chains drawn from one sample of a study of T-cell memory formation after mild COVID-19. MiXCR, applied by TCRdb to the 5' RACE reads, yields one record per CDR3 protein. This table has approximately 340,000 distinct CDR3 sequences, 15% to 20% appearing once. The sequencing input was PBMCs or a T cell subset sorted from them (not recorded which). These receptors were obtained from a man aged 18 to 35 who had mild COVID-19 (a few samples of this study predate the infection). Cell type and time point are not known. Both conserved end residues are part of each CDR3. A D gene is named only where the DNA matches it firmly. Clone sizes are given selectively: once, few, many, or a class where the clone is expanded.

J: TRBJ1-5; size: few; D: .; V: TRBV30; DNA: TGTGCCTGGAGGGTGGGGCCCGGTGGTAGCAATCAGCCCCAGCATTTT; CDR3: CAWRVGPGGSNQPQHF
J: TRBJ2-4; size: few; D: TRBD1; V: TRBV29-1; DNA: TGCAGCGGCGGGACAGGGCGCAAAAACATTCAGTACTTC; CDR3: CSGGTGRKNIQYF
J: TRBJ2-3; size: .; D: .; V: TRBV19; DNA: TGTGCCAGTAGTATAAGGACTGGCACAGATACGCAGTATTTT; CDR3: CASSIRTGTDTQYF
J: TRBJ2-5; size: few; D: .; V: TRBV27; DNA: TGTGCCAGCAGTCCTCATACGTCGATAGTTTCGTACCAAGAGACCCAGTACTTC; CDR3: CASSPHTSIVSYQETQYF
J: TRBJ1-6; size: .; D: .; V: TRBV24-1; DNA: TGTGCCACCTTGGGGCAGTCTTATTCACCCCTCCACTTT; CDR3: CATLGQSYSPLHF
J: TRBJ2-3; size: few; D: TRBD1; V: TRBV9; DNA: TGTGCCAGCAGCGTAGCTGCGGGACAGGGGACAGATACGCAGTATTTT; CDR3: CASSVAAGQGTDTQYF
J: TRBJ1-4; size: .; D: .; V: TRBV3-1; DNA: TGTGCCAGCAGCCAAGATCGTCAGATTGAAAAACTGTTTTTT; CDR3: CASSQDRQIEKLFF
J: TRBJ2-3; size: .; D: TRBD2; V: TRBV7-2; DNA: TGTGCCAGCAGCTTAGTCCCGAGTCGGCGGGGGGGCCCCACAGATACGCAGTATTTT; CDR3: CASSLVPSRRGGPTDTQYF
J: TRBJ1-1; size: .; D: TRBD1; V: TRBV28; DNA: TGTGCCGGGATGACAGGGGACACTGAAGCTTTCTTT; CDR3: CAGMTGDTEAFF
J: TRBJ2-2; size: few; D: TRBD2; V: TRBV10-3; DNA: TGTGCCATCCCTGGAGCGGGGGGCCCGAACACCGGGGAGCTGTTTTTT; CDR3: CAIPGAGGPNTGELFF
J: TRBJ1-5; size: few; D: .; V: TRBV6-5; DNA: TGTGCCAGCAGTTACTCGGGACATGACAATCAGCCCCAGCATTTT; CDR3: CASSYSGHDNQPQHF
J: TRBJ2-1; size: few; D: TRBD2; V: TRBV12-3/TRBV12-4; DNA: TGTGCCAGCAGTTTATGGGGGACTAGCGGGGGGATGGCCCTGTCGAATGAGCAGTTCTTC; CDR3: CASSLWGTSGGMALSNEQFF
J: TRBJ1-1; size: few; D: .; V: TRBV20-1; DNA: TGCATGGCCAGACGGCAGAACACTGAAGCTTTCTTT; CDR3: CMARRQNTEAFF
J: TRBJ1-4; size: few; D: TRBD1; V: TRBV4-2; DNA: TGTGCCAGCAGCCTCTCAGGGGGCGTAAGTGAAAAACTGTTTTTT; CDR3: CASSLSGGVSEKLFF
J: TRBJ1-1; size: many; D: .; V: TRBV18; DNA: TGTGCCAGCTCACCAACAAGCACTGAAGCTTTCTTT; CDR3: CASSPTSTEAFF
J: TRBJ1-2; size: .; D: .; V: TRBV30; DNA: TGTGCCTGGAGTGCCGACGGGGGCTCTGGCTACACCTTC; CDR3: CAWSADGGSGYTF
J: TRBJ2-5; size: few; D: .; V: TRBV7-9; DNA: TGTGCCAGCCTCCCGGACCGGGGGAGCCAAGAGACCCAGTACTTC; CDR3: CASLPDRGSQETQYF
J: TRBJ1-4; size: few; D: TRBD1; V: TRBV5-6; DNA: TGTGCCAGCAGCAGCCTAACAGGGGCCAATGAAAAACTGTTTTTT; CDR3: CASSSLTGANEKLFF
J: TRBJ2-2; size: few; D: .; V: TRBV5-5; DNA: TGTGCCAGCTGCTATAGCCCAGGGGCCGGGGAGCTGTTTTTT; CDR3: CASCYSPGAGELFF
J: TRBJ2-3; size: .; D: TRBD2; V: TRBV9; DNA: TGTGCCAGCAAGCGAGGAGGCGGGGGGGCGACAGATACGCAGTATTTT; CDR3: CASKRGGGGATDTQYF
J: TRBJ2-2; size: few; D: .; V: TRBV4-3; DNA: TGCGCCAGCAGCCAAGATTCGGGACATGTGGGACCTAAGCTGTTTTTT; CDR3: CASSQDSGHVGPKLFF
J: TRBJ2-5; size: few; D: TRBD2; V: TRBV20-1; DNA: TGCAGTGCTAGGTCCGCGGGGGGGCAAGAGACCCAGTACTTC; CDR3: CSARSAGGQETQYF
J: TRBJ2-6; size: few; D: .; V: TRBV5-1; DNA: TGCGCCAGCAGCTTGACACTTTTGGCTGGGGCCAACGTCCTGACTTTC; CDR3: CASSLTLLAGANVLTF
J: TRBJ2-5; size: .; D: .; V: TRBV20-1; DNA: TGCAGTGCTTCTCTCCGGGGGACTCTTCAAGAGACCCAGTACTTC; CDR3: CSASLRGTLQETQYF
J: TRBJ2-3; size: many; D: .; V: TRBV7-9; DNA: TGTGCCAGCAGCTTATCCCACGGAAGCTATAGCACAGATACGCAGTATTTT; CDR3: CASSLSHGSYSTDTQYF
J: TRBJ2-7; size: .; D: .; V: TRBV2; DNA: TGTGCCAGCAGTGATCTGACACCTACTACGGGCGAGCAGTACTTC; CDR3: CASSDLTPTTGEQYF
J: TRBJ1-1; size: few; D: .; V: TRBV30; DNA: TGTGCCTGGAGCTGGAACACTGAAGCTTTCTTT; CDR3: CAWSWNTEAFF
J: TRBJ2-2; size: .; D: .; V: TRBV27; DNA: TGTGCCAGCAGTGTCTTAGTATCGGGCACCGGGGAGCTGTTTTTT; CDR3: CASSVLVSGTGELFF
J: TRBJ1-1; size: few; D: TRBD1; V: TRBV19; DNA: TGTGCCAGTAGTCCCGGGACAGGGGGCAGTGGAGCTTTCTTT; CDR3: CASSPGTGGSGAFF
J: TRBJ2-7; size: few; D: .; V: TRBV11-2; DNA: TGTGCCAGCAGCTTAGGAGGACGACTTACCTACGAGCAGTACTTC; CDR3: CASSLGGRLTYEQYF
J: TRBJ1-5; size: few; D: .; V: TRBV5-5; DNA: TGTGCCAGCAGCCCCGGACGGACCGATGGCAATCAGCCCCAGCATTTT; CDR3: CASSPGRTDGNQPQHF
J: TRBJ1-2; size: .; D: .; V: TRBV19; DNA: TGTGCCAGTAGTAGGGACGGTTTCGCGAATGGCTACACCTTC; CDR3: CASSRDGFANGYTF
J: TRBJ2-3; size: many; D: .; V: TRBV4-3; DNA: TGCGCCAGCAGCCAAGCCCTAGGTCGTACAGATACGCAGTATTTT; CDR3: CASSQALGRTDTQYF
J: TRBJ2-7; size: .; D: .; V: TRBV7-2; DNA: TGTGCCAGCAGCTTAGCGGCCCAGGCGGGGTCGGGAGAGCAGTACTTC; CDR3: CASSLAAQAGSGEQYF
J: TRBJ2-2; size: few; D: .; V: TRBV7-3; DNA: TGTGCCAGCAGCCTAAGATGGGCCGGGGAGCTGTTTTTT; CDR3: CASSLRWAGELFF
J: TRBJ2-2; size: few; D: TRBD2; V: TRBV4-3; DNA: TGCGCCAGCAGCCAGGGACTAGCTGGGGCCGGGGAGCTGTTTTTT; CDR3: CASSQGLAGAGELFF
J: TRBJ1-2; size: .; D: .; V: TRBV2; DNA: TGTGCCAACGACGTTTACTATGGCTACACCTTC; CDR3: CANDVYYGYTF
J: TRBJ1-2; size: .; D: .; V: TRBV6-5; DNA: TGTGCCAGCAGAAACGGACGCTCCTATGGCTACACCTTC; CDR3: CASRNGRSYGYTF
J: TRBJ2-5; size: few; D: .; V: TRBV24-1; DNA: TGTGCCACCAGTGATTCCGGCCGAGAGACCCAGTACTTC; CDR3: CATSDSGRETQYF
J: TRBJ1-1; size: .; D: TRBD1; V: TRBV6-5; DNA: TGTGCCAGCAGTCCCGGGACAGGGGATTCTCACACTGAAGCTTTCTTT; CDR3: CASSPGTGDSHTEAFF
J: TRBJ1-1; size: few; D: .; V: TRBV6-5; DNA: TGTGCCAGCAGTCCCGGGCTGGGGAACACTGAAGCTTTCTTT; CDR3: CASSPGLGNTEAFF
J: TRBJ1-1; size: .; D: .; V: TRBV12-3/TRBV12-4; DNA: TGTGCCAGCAGTCGGGTAATTCCAGCTTTCTTT; CDR3: CASSRVIPAFF
J: TRBJ2-5; size: .; D: .; V: TRBV6-5; DNA: TGTGCCAGCAACCAACGAGGGGGGACCCAGTACTTC; CDR3: CASNQRGGTQYF
J: TRBJ2-1; size: many; D: .; V: TRBV5-5; DNA: TGTGCCAGCAGCTTGGAAGATGTCCCCTACAATGAGCAGTTCTTC; CDR3: CASSLEDVPYNEQFF
J: TRBJ1-5; size: .; D: TRBD1; V: TRBV23-1; DNA: TGCGCCAGCAGCGGATGGGACAGGGACCTTAGCAATCAGCCCCAGCATTTT; CDR3: CASSGWDRDLSNQPQHF
J: TRBJ1-5; size: few; D: .; V: TRBV27; DNA: TGTGCCAGCAGTTCGCAGTCTGACAGGAATCAGCCCCAGCATTTT; CDR3: CASSSQSDRNQPQHF
J: TRBJ2-7; size: .; D: .; V: TRBV5-1; DNA: TGCGCCACAAGAGACCCGGGGTCCCACGAGCAGTACTTC; CDR3: CATRDPGSHEQYF
J: TRBJ1-1; size: few; D: TRBD1; V: TRBV7-2; DNA: TGTGCCAGCAGCTTAGCGAGGGGGCGAGGAACTGAAGCTTTCTTT; CDR3: CASSLARGRGTEAFF
J: TRBJ2-5; size: .; D: .; V: TRBV20-1; DNA: TGCAGTGCTAGACCCCCGGGGGAGGAGACCCAGTACTTC; CDR3: CSARPPGEETQYF
J: TRBJ2-5; size: few; D: .; V: TRBV3-1; DNA: TGTGCCAGCAGCCAAGTTCGGGGGAGCGTTGAGACCCAGTACTTC; CDR3: CASSQVRGSVETQYF
J: TRBJ2-1; size: .; D: .; V: TRBV4-3; DNA: TGCGCCAGCAGCCACAGGGGTGAGCAGTTCTTC; CDR3: CASSHRGEQFF
J: TRBJ2-1; size: few; D: .; V: TRBV12-3/TRBV12-4; DNA: TGTGCCAGCGGCGGCACGAGCTCCTACAATGAGCAGTTCTTC; CDR3: CASGGTSSYNEQFF
J: TRBJ1-1; size: .; D: .; V: TRBV7-2; DNA: TGTGCCAGCAGCCCATTCCAGGGAGGGACTGAAGCTTTCTTT; CDR3: CASSPFQGGTEAFF
J: TRBJ1-1; size: few; D: .; V: TRBV6-6; DNA: TGTGCCAGCAGTTATGGGGAGAGCGGGAACACTGAAGCTTTCTTT; CDR3: CASSYGESGNTEAFF
J: TRBJ1-4; size: .; D: .; V: TRBV7-9; DNA: TGTGCCAGCAGCTTCGCAACTAATGAAAAACTGTTTTTT; CDR3: CASSFATNEKLFF
J: TRBJ1-5; size: .; D: TRBD1; V: TRBV28; DNA: TGTGCCAGCAGTTTAGGGACAGCCGATCAGCCCCAGCATTTT; CDR3: CASSLGTADQPQHF
J: TRBJ1-1; size: few; D: .; V: TRBV9; DNA: TGTGCCAGCAGCCCCAGGACGGACATGAACACTGAAGCTTTCTTT; CDR3: CASSPRTDMNTEAFF